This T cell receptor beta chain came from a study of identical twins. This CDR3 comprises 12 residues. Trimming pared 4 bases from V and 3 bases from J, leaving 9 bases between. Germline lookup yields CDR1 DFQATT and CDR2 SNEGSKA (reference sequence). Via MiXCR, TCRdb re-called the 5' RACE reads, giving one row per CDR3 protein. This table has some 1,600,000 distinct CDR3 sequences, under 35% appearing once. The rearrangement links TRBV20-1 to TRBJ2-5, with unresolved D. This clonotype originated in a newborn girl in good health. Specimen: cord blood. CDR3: CSAKPGKETQYF. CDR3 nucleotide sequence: TGCAGTGCTAAGCCGGGTAAAGAGACCCAGTACTTC.